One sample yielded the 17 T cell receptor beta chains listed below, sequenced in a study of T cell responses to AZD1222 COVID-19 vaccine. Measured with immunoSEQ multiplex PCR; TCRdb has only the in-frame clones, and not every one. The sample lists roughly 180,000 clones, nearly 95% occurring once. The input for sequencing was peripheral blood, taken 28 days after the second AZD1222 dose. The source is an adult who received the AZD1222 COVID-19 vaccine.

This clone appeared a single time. For the CDR3, the DNA is TGTGCCAGCAGCTTAGAAGGGCAGCGGGGCTACACCTTC. Translated, it gives CASSLEGQRGYTF. The V gene is TRBV7-3, the J gene TRBJ1-2; D not certain. V lost 2 bases, J lost 8 bases, and 12 bases lay in between. The CDR3 is 13 residues long. Germline V gives CDR1 SGHTA, CDR2 FQGTGA.

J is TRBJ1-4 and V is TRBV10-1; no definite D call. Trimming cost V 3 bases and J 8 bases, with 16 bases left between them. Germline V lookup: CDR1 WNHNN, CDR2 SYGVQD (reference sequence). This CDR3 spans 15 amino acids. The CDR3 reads CASSESGPEEEKLFF. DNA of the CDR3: TGCGCCAGCAGTGAAAGCGGCCCGGAGGAGGAAAAACTGTTTTTT.

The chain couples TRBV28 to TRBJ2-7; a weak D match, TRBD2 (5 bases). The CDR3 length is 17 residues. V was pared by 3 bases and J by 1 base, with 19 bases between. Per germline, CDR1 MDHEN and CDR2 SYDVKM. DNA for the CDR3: TGTGCCAGCAGTTTCAATCTAACTCCCCGCGGGTCCTACGAGCAGTACTTC. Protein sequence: CASSFNLTPRGSYEQYF. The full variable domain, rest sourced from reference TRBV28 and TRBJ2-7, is DVKVTQSSRYLVKRTGEKVFLECVQDMDHENMFWYRQDPGLGLRLIYFSYDVKMKEKGDIPEGYSVSREKKERFSLILESASTNQTSMYLCASSFNLTPRGSYEQYFGPGTRLTVT.

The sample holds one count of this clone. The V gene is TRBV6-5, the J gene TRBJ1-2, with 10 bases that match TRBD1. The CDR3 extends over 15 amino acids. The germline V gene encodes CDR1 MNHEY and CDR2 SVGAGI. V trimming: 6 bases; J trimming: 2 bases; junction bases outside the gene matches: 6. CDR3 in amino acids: CASSSAGQGNYGYTF. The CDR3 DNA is TGTGCCAGCAGCTCTGCGGGACAGGGGAACTATGGCTACACCTTC.

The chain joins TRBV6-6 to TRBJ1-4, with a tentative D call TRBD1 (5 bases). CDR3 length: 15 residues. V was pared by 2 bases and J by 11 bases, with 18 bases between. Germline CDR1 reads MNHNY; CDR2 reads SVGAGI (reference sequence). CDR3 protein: CASSYLPGGRLKLFF. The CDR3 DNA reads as TGTGCCAGCAGTTACCTACCGGGGGGAAGATTGAAACTGTTTTTT.

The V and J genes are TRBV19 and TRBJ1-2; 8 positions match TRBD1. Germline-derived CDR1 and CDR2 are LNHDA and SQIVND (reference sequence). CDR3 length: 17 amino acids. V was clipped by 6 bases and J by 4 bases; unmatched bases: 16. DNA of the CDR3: TGTGCCAGTAGCGGACAGGGCGGCAGGAGACAGGTCTATGGCTACACCTTC. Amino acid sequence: CASSGQGGRRQVYGYTF.

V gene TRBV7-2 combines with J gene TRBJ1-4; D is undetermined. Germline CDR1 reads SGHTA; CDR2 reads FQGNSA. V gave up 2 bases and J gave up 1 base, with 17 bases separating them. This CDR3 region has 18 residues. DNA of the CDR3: TGTGCCAGCAGCTTACCACCGTTGAGGGAAAGAACTAATGAAAAACTGTTTTTT. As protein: CASSLPPLRERTNEKLFF.

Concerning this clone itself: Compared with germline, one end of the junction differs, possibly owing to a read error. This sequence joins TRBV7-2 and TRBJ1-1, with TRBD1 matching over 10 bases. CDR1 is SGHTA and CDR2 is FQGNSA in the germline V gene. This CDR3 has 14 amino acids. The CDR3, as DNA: TGTGCCAGCGGACAACAGGGACAGGGGACTATTCCCATCTTT. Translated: CASGQQGQGTIPIF.

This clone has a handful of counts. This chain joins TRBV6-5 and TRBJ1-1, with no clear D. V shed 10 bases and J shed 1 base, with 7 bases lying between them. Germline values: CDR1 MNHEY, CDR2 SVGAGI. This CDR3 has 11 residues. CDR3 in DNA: TGTGCCACCCGTGGGAACACTGAAGCTTTCTTT. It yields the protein CATRGNTEAFF.

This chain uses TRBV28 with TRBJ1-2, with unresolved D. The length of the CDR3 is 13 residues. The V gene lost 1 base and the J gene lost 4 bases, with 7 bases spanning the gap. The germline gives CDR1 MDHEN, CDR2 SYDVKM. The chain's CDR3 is CASSLSGSYGYTF. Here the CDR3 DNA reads TGTGCCAGCAGTTTATCCGGCTCCTATGGCTACACCTTC.

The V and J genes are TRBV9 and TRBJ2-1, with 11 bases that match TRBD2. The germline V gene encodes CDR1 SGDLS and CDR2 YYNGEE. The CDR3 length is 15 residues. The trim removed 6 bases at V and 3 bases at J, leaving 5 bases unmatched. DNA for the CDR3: TGTGCCAGCACCCAGACTAGCGGGAACTACAATGAGCAGTTCTTC. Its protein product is CASTQTSGNYNEQFF.

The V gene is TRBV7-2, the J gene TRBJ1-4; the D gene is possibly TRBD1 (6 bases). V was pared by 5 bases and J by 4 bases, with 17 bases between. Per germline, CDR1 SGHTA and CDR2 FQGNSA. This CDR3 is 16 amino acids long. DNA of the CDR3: TGTGCCAGCAGCCAACGTAGGACAGCCCATAATGAAAAACTGTTTTTT. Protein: CASSQRRTAHNEKLFF.

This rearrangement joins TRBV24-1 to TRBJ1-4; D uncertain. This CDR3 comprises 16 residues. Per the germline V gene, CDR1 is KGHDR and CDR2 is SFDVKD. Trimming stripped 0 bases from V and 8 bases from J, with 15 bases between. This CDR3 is CATSDLREGGPEKLFF. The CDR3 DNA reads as TGTGCCACCAGTGATTTGAGGGAGGGCGGCCCCGAAAAACTGTTTTTT.

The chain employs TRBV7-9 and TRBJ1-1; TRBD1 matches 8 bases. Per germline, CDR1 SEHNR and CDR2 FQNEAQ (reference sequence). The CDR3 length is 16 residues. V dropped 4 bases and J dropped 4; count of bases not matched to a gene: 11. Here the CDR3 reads CASSSRGGQGGTEAFF. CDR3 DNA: TGTGCCAGCAGCTCCAGAGGAGGACAGGGAGGCACTGAAGCTTTCTTT.

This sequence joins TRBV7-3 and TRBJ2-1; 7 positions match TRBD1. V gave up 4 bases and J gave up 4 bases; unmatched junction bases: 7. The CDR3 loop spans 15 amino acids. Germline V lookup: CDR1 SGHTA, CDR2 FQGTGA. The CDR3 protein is CASSSSGTEYNEQFF. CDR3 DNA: TGTGCCAGCAGCTCGTCCGGGACAGAATACAATGAGCAGTTCTTC.

DNA for the CDR3: TGTGCTAGTGCCCCCGGGACAGAAGAGACCCAGTACTTC. Translating gives CASAPGTEETQYF. This chain uses TRBV12-5 with TRBJ2-5; 7 bases fit TRBD1. The germline gives CDR1 LGHNT, CDR2 FRNRAP. V dropped 7 bases and J dropped 3; count of bases not matched to a gene: 5. The length of the CDR3 is 13 residues.

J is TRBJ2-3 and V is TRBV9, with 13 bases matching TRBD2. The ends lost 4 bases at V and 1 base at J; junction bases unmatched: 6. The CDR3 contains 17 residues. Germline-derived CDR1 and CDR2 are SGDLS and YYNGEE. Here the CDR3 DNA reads TGTGCCAGCAGCCCCGGTGGACTAGCGGGAGGCACAGATACGCAGTATTTT. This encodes CASSPGGLAGGTDTQYF.